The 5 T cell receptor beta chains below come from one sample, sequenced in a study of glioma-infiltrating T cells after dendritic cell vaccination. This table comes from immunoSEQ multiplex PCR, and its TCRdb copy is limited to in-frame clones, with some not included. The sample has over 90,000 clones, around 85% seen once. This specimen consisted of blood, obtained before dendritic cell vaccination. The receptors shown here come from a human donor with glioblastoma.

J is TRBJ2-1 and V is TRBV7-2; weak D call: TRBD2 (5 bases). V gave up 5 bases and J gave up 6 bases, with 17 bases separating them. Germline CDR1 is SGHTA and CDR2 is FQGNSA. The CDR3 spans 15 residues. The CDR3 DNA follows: TGTGCCAGCAGCCCGTGGGAGATGTTGAGCAATGAGCAGTTCTTC. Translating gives CASSPWEMLSNEQFF. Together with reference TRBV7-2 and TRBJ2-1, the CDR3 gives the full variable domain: GAGVSQSPSNKVTEKGKDVELRCDPISGHTALYWYRQSLGQGLEFLIYFQGNSAPDKSGLPSDRFSAERTGGSVSTLTIQRTQQEDSAVYLCASSPWEMLSNEQFFGPGTRLTVL.

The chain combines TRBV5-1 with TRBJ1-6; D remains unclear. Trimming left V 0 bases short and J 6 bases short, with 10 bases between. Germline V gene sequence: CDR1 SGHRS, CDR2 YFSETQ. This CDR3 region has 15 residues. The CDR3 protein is CASSLAPRGNSPLHF. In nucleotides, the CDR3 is TGCGCCAGCAGCTTGGCCCCACGCGGTAATTCACCCCTCCACTTT.

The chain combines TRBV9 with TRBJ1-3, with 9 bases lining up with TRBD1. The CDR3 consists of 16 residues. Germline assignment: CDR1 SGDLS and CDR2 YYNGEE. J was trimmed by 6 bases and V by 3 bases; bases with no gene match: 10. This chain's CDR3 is CASSDSGQGRENTIYF. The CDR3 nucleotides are TGTGCCAGCAGCGACTCCGGACAGGGGAGGGAAAACACCATATATTTT.

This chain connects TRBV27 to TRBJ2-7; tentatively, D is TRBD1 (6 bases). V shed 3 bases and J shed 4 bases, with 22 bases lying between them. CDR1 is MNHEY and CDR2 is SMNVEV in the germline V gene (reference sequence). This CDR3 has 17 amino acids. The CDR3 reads CASSFSERRGPPYEQYF. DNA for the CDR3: TGTGCCAGCAGTTTCTCTGAACGCAGGGGCCCCCCATACGAGCAGTACTTC.

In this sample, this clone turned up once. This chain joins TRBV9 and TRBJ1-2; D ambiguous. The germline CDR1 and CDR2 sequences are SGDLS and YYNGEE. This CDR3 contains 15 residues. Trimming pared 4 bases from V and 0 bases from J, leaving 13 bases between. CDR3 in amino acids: CASSPGTVPNYGYTF. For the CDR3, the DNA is TGTGCCAGCAGCCCTGGAACAGTACCTAACTATGGCTACACCTTC.